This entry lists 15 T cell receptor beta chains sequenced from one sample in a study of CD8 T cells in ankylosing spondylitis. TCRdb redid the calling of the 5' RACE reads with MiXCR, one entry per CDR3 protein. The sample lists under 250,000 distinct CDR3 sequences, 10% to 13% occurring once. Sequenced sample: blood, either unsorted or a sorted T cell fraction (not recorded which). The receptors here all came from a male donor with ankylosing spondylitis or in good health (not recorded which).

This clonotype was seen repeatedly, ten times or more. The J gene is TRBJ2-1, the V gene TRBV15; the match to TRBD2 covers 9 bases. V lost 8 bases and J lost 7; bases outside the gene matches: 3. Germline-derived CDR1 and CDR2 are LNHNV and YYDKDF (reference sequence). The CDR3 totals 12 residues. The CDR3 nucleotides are TGTGCCACCGGGACTAGCTTGAATGAGCAGTTCTTC. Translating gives CATGTSLNEQFF.

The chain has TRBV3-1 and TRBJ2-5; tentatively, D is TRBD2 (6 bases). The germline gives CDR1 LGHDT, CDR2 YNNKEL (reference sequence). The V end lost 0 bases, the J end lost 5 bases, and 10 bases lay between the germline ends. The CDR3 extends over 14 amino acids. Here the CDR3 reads CASSQDPGRETQYF. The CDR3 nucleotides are TGTGCCAGCAGCCAAGACCCAGGGAGGGAGACCCAGTACTTC.

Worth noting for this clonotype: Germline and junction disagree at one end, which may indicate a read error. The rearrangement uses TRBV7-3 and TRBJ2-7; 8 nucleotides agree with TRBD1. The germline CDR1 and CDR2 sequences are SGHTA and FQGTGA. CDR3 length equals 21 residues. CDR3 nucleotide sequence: TGTGCCAGCAGTTTAACCGGTCCCATATTAACTCAGGGGGCCCTTAGAGGGGAGCAGTACTTC. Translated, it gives CASSLTGPILTQGALRGEQYF.

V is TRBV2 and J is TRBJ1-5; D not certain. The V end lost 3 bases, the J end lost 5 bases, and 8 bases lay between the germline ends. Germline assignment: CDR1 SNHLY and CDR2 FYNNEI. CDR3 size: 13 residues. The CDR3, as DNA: TGTGCCAGCAGTGATGTCCGTGATCAGCCCCAGCATTTT. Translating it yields CASSDVRDQPQHF.

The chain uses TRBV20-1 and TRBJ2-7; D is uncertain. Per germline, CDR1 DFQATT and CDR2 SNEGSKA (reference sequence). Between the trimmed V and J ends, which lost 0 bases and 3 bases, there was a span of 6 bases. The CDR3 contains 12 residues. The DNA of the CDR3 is TGCAGTGCTAGAGATCTGAACTACGAGCAGTACTTC. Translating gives CSARDLNYEQYF.

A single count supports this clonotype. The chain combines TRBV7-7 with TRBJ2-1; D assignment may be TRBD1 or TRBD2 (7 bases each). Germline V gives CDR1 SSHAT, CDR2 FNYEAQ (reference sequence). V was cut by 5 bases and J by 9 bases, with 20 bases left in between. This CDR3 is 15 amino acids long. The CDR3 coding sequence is TGTGCCAGCAGCCCGGTGGCAGGGGGGGCCGGTGAGCAGTTCTTC. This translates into CASSPVAGGAGEQFF.

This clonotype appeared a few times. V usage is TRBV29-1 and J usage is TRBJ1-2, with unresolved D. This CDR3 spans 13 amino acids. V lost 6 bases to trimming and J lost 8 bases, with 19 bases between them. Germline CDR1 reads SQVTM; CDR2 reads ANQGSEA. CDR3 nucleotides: TGCAGCGTAGATTTCGGGCCCTTCCTGGGCTACACCTTC. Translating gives CSVDFGPFLGYTF. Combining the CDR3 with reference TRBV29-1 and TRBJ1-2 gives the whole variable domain SAVISQKPSRDICQRGTSLTIQCQVDSQVTMMFWYRQQPGQSLTLIATANQGSEATYESGFVIDKFPISRPNLTFSTLTVSNMSPEDSSIYLCSVDFGPFLGYTFGSGTRLTVV.

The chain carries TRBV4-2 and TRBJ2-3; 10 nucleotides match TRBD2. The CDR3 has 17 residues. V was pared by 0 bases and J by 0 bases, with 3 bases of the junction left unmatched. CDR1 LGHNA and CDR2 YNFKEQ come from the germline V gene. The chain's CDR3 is CASSQEAGGYSTDTQYF. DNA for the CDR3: TGTGCCAGCAGCCAAGAAGCGGGAGGGTATAGCACAGATACGCAGTATTTT.

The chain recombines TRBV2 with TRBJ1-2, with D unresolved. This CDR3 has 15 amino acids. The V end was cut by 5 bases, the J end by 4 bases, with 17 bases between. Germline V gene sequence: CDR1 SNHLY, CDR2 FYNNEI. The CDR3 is CASSSPGQAGYGYTF. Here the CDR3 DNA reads TGTGCCAGCAGTTCCCCGGGCCAAGCAGGCTATGGCTACACCTTC.

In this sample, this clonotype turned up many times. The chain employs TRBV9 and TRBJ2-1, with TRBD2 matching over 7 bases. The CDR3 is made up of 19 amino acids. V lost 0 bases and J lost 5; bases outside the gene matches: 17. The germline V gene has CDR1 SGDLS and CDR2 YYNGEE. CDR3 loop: CASSVGDLVGKRDHNEQFF. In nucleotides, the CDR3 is TGTGCCAGCAGCGTAGGGGACTTAGTCGGGAAGCGGGACCACAATGAGCAGTTCTTC.

The CDR3 loop reads CATRRAQGGPDTQYF. DNA of the CDR3: TGTGCCACCAGGAGGGCCCAGGGGGGCCCGGATACGCAGTATTTT. V and J are TRBV10-3 and TRBJ2-3; tentative D call: TRBD1 (7 bases). The length of the CDR3 is 15 residues. In germline, CDR1 is ENHRY, CDR2 SYGVKD. Trimming took 10 bases from V and 6 from J, leaving 23 bases between them.

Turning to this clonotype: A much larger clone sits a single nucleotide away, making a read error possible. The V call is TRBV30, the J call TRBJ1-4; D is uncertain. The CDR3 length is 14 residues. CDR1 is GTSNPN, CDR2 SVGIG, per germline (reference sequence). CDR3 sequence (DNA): TGTGCCTGGAGTGGGCTCAGAACGAATGGAAAACTGTTTTTT. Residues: CAWSGLRTNGKLFF.

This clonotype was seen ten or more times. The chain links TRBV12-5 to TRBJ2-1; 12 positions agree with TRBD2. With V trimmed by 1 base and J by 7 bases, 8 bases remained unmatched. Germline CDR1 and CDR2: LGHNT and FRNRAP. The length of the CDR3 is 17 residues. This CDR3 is CASGLAGPSGGGNEQFF. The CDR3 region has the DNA TGTGCTAGTGGTTTGGCCGGACCTAGCGGGGGGGGTAATGAGCAGTTCTTC.

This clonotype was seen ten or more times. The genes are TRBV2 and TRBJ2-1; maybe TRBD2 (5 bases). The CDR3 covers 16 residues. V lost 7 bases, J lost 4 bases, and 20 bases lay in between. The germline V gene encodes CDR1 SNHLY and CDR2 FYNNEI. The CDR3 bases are TGTGCCAGCATAGAATCGTGGGGAGTAGTTTACAATGAGCAGTTCTTC. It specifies CASIESWGVVYNEQFF.

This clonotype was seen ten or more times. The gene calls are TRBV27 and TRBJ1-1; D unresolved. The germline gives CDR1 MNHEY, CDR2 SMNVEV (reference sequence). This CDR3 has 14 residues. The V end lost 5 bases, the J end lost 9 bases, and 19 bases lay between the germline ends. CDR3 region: CASSPFSREGKAFF. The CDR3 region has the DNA TGTGCCAGCAGTCCATTTTCGAGGGAGGGTAAAGCTTTCTTT.